The entry that follows covers one T cell receptor (beta chain) sequence. Its antigen is not known. This sample is part of a study of regulatory and conventional T cells in RAG deficiency. Genomic DNA came from blood regulatory T cells gated CD4+ CD25-high CD127-low. Study findings and constraints: Omenn syndrome and CID/AS patients had roughly 100-fold fewer unique Treg TCR beta sequences, versus about 10-fold elsewhere.

The germline V and J ends were trimmed by 8 bases and 4 bases, with 11 bases remaining between them. Germline CDR1 SNHLY, CDR2 FYNNEI. The CDR3 has 12 amino acids. The data were produced by immunoSEQ multiplex PCR, yet TCRdb's version contains in-frame clones alone and is incomplete. The table records about 3,200 clones, approximately 94% of them present only once. The same specimen was also included in a second study, on regulatory T cells. From that study: Primers: 52 TRBV forward and 13 TRBJ reverse.

Sequencing was carried out using CD4+ Tregs sorted from blood. The J gene is TRBJ1-2, the V gene TRBV2; D gene uncertain. This sequence originates from a human donor in good health. CDR3 nucleotide sequence: TGTGCCAGCGCGGCATCCTCCTATGGCTACACCTTC. This translates into CASAASSYGYTF. The entire variable domain, with the rest obtained from reference TRBV2 and TRBJ1-2, is as follows: EPEVTQTPSHQVTQMGQEVILRCVPISNHLYFYWYRQILGQKVEFLVSFYNNEISEKSEIFDDQFSVERPDGSNFTLKIRSTKLEDSAMYFCASAASSYGYTFGSGTRLTVV.